Below are 31 T cell receptor beta chains sequenced from a single sample in a study of CD8+ T cells in alopecia areata. RNA was extracted and reverse transcribed into cDNA as the sequencing template. Profiled with immunoSEQ multiplex PCR; TCRdb holds only in-frame clones, not every one. The table lists approximately 300,000 clones, with no singletons. Separation of pooled cutaneous lymph node cells was by sorting with CD4, CD8alpha, NKG2D, NKG2ACE and other markers. The sequencing sample was made of CD4+ T cells sorted from a lymph node. The receptors shown here come from a C3H/HeJ mouse with alopecia areata. Mouse MHC haplotype: H2-k.

This clone turned up a few times. Genes and germline are mouse. The sequenced part of the CDR3 DNA is TGTGCCAGCAGTATAGCGGGACAGGGGAGTTATGCT. It encodes CASSIAGQGSYA. The full CDR3 is CASSIAGQGSYAEQFF. V is TRBV19 and J is TRBJ2-1; 10 bases match TRBD1. The read halts 4 residues ahead of the CDR3 end, with the missing end drawn from the germline J gene. Germline CDR1 reads FNHDT; CDR2 reads SITEND (reference sequence). The CDR3 contains 16 residues. J was trimmed by 4 bases and V by 0 bases; bases with no gene match: 4. The complete variable domain, with remaining parts taken from reference TRBV19 and TRBJ2-1, reads GGIITQTPKFLIGQEGQKLTLKCQQNFNHDTMYWYRQDSGKGLRLIYYSITENDLQKGDLSEGYDASREKKSSFSLTVTSAQKNEMAVFLCASSIAGQGSYAEQFFGPGTRLTVL.

As to this clone: Mouse names are used for the genes. The missing CDR3 end, 4 residues past where the read stops, is filled in from the germline J gene. The chain uses TRBV13-1 and TRBJ2-7; TRBD2 agrees at 8 bases. Germline assignment: CDR1 NSHNY and CDR2 SYGAGN. The CDR3 has 13 amino acids. CDR3 loop: CASSGDWRYEQYF. The sequenced part of the CDR3 DNA is TGTGCCAGCAGTGGGGACTGGCGTTAT.

This clone occurred a few times. All gene names here are mouse names. Coverage ceases 4 residues before the CDR3 finishes, and the germline J gene fills in the end. The V call is TRBV1, the J call TRBJ1-2; no clear D. The V and J ends lost 2 bases and 0 bases respectively, with 7 bases between them. Germline CDR1 and CDR2: NSQYPW and LRSPGD (reference sequence). The CDR3 has 14 residues. Here the CDR3 reads CTCSAQSTNSDYTF. The covered CDR3 bases are TGCACCTGCAGTGCACAATCAACAAACTCC.

This clone was counted only a few times. The genes are named according to mouse. The sequence runs out 4 residues before the end of the CDR3; the remainder is reconstructed from the germline J gene. This sequence joins TRBV13-1 and TRBJ2-1, with D perhaps TRBD1 (6 bases). The CDR3 totals 16 residues. Germline V gene lookup returns CDR1 NSHNY and CDR2 SYGAGN. V was shortened by 0 bases and J by 5 bases, with 15 bases between the two germline ends. CDR3 in amino acids: CASSDGLQGLDAEQFF. CDR3 bases read: TGTGCCAGCAGTGATGGTCTTCAGGGGCTGGATGCT.

This clone showed up many times. Gene names refer to mouse genes. Read sequence stops 4 residues before the CDR3 end, and the germline J gene provides the missing end. The rearrangement uses TRBV17 and TRBJ1-2, with 10 nucleotides matching TRBD1. CDR1 is MNHDT, CDR2 YYDKIL, per germline. The CDR3 runs 14 residues. The V and J ends lost 5 bases and 3 bases, in that order; junction bases with no gene match: 3. The CDR3 bases that were read are TGTGCTAGCAGTCGGGACAGGGGAGACTCC. Residues: CASSRDRGDS. Given in full, the CDR3 is CASSRDRGDSDYTF.

This clone was found a few times. Genes and germline are mouse. The read gets to within 4 residues of the CDR3 end, and the germline J gene fills in the rest. The V gene is TRBV5, the J gene TRBJ1-2, with D unclear. The V end was cut by 0 bases, the J end by 1 base, with 6 bases between. Germline V CDR1 and CDR2: LGHNA, YNLKQL (reference sequence). The CDR3 spans 14 residues. The CDR3 loop reads CASSQDDKNSDYTF. CDR3 DNA (partial): TGTGCCAGCAGCCAAGACGACAAAAACTCC.

Concerning this clone: Mouse gene names and germline throughout. The read ends 4 residues before the CDR3 terminus; that terminus is restored from the germline J gene. This rearrangement joins TRBV31 to TRBJ2-1, with D unclear. Per germline, CDR1 GKSSPN and CDR2 SITVG. The CDR3 has 13 amino acids. With 2 bases removed from V and 1 base from J, the gap between germline ends came to 6 bases. The CDR3 bases that were read are TGTGCCTGGAGTTTCAGGAACTATGCT. Its translation is CAWSFRNYA. In full, the CDR3 is CAWSFRNYAEQFF.

The sample holds a few counts of this clone. Gene names denote mouse genes. From the germline J gene comes the end of the CDR3, since the read stops 4 residues before it. The chain is built from TRBV19 and TRBJ2-4; D is unclear. Germline V lookup: CDR1 FNHDT, CDR2 SITEND (reference sequence). V shed 2 bases and J shed 0 bases, with 7 bases lying between them. The CDR3 loop spans 14 amino acids. CDR3 sequence reads: CASSITNSQNTLYF. The sequenced CDR3 bases are TGTGCCAGCAGTATCACAAATAGTCAAAAC.

This clone was detected a few times. Gene names are the mouse ones. Read coverage stops 3 residues before the CDR3 terminus; the germline J gene supplies the remainder. The V call is TRBV13-1, the J call TRBJ1-6, with 7 bases that match TRBD1. TRBJ1-6 counts as an open reading frame of uncertain function. Germline values: CDR1 NSHNY, CDR2 SYGAGN. The CDR3 length is 15 residues. V was clipped by 1 base and J by 7 bases; unmatched bases: 5. CDR3 amino acids: CASSDSGGRNSPLYF. CDR3 bases read: TGTGCCAGCAGTGATTCAGGGGGGAGAAATTCGCCC.

Details on this clone: Gene names are mouse gene names. The sequence runs out 4 residues before the end of the CDR3; the remainder is reconstructed from the germline J gene. The J gene is TRBJ2-4, the V gene TRBV13-1, with 11 nucleotides matching TRBD2. J was trimmed by 2 bases and V by 0 bases; bases with no gene match: 5. This CDR3 has 17 residues. CDR1 is NSHNY, CDR2 SYGAGN, per germline. Partial CDR3 DNA: TGTGCCAGCAGTGATGTTGGGACTGGGGGTTATCAAAAC. Its translation is CASSDVGTGGYQN. The CDR3 in its entirety is CASSDVGTGGYQNTLYF.

About this clone: Gene names follow the mouse nomenclature. From the germline J gene comes the end of the CDR3, since the read stops 4 residues before it. The sample contains more than one DNA sequence encoding this CDR3. The J gene is TRBJ1-1, the V gene TRBV1; D may be TRBD1 (5 bases). This CDR3 region has 12 residues. Germline V gives CDR1 NSQYPW, CDR2 LRSPGD (reference sequence). CDR3 protein: CTCSATVTEVFF. The CDR3 DNA, read in part, is TGCACCTGCAGTGCGACAGTGACA. Variable domain in full (rest from reference TRBV1 and TRBJ1-1): VTLLEQNPRWRLVPRGQAVNLRCILKNSQYPWMSWYQQDLQKQLQWLFTLRSPGDKEVKSLPGADYLATRVTDTELRLQVANMSQGRTLYCTCSATVTEVFFGKGTRLTVV.

To note about this clone: Each gene name is a mouse one. The read ends 4 residues before the CDR3 terminus; that terminus is restored from the germline J gene. This rearrangement joins TRBV13-2 to TRBJ2-5, with 7 bases that match TRBD1. The CDR3 length is 14 residues. Per germline, CDR1 NNHNN and CDR2 SYGAGS (reference sequence). CDR3 DNA (partial): TGTGCCAGCGGTGGGGGACAGAGGGGAGAC. It is translated as CASGGGQRGD. The CDR3 in full is CASGGGQRGDTQYF.

There are a few counts of this clone. Gene names denote mouse genes. The read ends 4 residues shy of where the CDR3 ends; the end is completed using the germline J gene. The V call is TRBV1, the J call TRBJ2-1, with D possibly being TRBD2 (5 bases). The CDR3 extends over 13 amino acids. Trimming removed 1 base at V and 4 bases at J, with 5 bases between. Germline assignment: CDR1 NSQYPW and CDR2 LRSPGD (reference sequence). This CDR3 reads CTCSAGLYAEQFF. The sequenced CDR3 bases are TGCACCTGCAGTGCAGGACTGTATGCT.

Details on this clone: Gene labels here are mouse ones. The CDR3 end falls 3 residues outside the read, so it is completed with the germline J gene. The chain recombines TRBV19 with TRBJ1-6, with 10 bases lining up with TRBD1. TRBJ1-6 is an ORF, and what it does is uncertain. With V trimmed by 3 bases and J by 6 bases, 3 bases remained unmatched. Germline CDR1 FNHDT, CDR2 SITEND (reference sequence). This CDR3 has 15 residues. The CDR3 spells CASSNRDRGNSPLYF. Partial CDR3 DNA: TGTGCCAGCAGTAACCGGGACAGGGGTAATTCGCCC.

Of note for this clone: Gene names and germline refer to mouse. The read falls 4 residues short of the CDR3 end, and the missing part is taken from the germline J gene. The rearrangement joins TRBV31 to TRBJ2-5; TRBD2 matches 9 bases. The CDR3 runs to 14 residues. Trimming cost V 3 bases and J 1 base; bases outside gene matches: 2. Germline assignment: CDR1 GKSSPN and CDR2 SITVG. CDR3 sequence reads: CAWRRLGDQDTQYF. The covered CDR3 bases are TGTGCCTGGAGGCGACTGGGGGACCAAGAC.

This clone came up a few times. Gene names refer to mouse genes. The read ends 4 residues before the CDR3 terminus; that terminus is restored from the germline J gene. Different DNA sequences within this sample yield the same CDR3. V usage is TRBV13-3 and J usage is TRBJ2-2, with 8 bases matching TRBD2. This CDR3 has 15 residues. Trimming removed 4 bases from V and 0 bases from J; junction bases left unmatched: 2. Germline loops: CDR1 NNHDY, CDR2 SYVADS. This chain's CDR3 is CASSLGGANTGQLYF. The CDR3 DNA, read in part, is TGTGCCAGCAGTCTGGGGGGCGCAAACACCGGG. The whole variable domain, remainder taken from reference TRBV13-3 and TRBJ2-2, is EAAVTQSPRSKVAVTGGKVTLSCHQTNNHDYMYWYRQDTGHGLRLIHYSYVADSTEKGDIPDGYKASRPSQENFSLILELASLSQTAVYFCASSLGGANTGQLYFGEGSKLTVL.

A remark on this clone: Genes here carry mouse names. The read terminates 3 residues ahead of where the CDR3 ends, so the germline J gene completes it. This chain links TRBV19 with TRBJ1-6; 10 bases are shared with TRBD1. TRBJ1-6 is identified as an open reading frame with a role that is uncertain. Looked up from germline, CDR1 is FNHDT and CDR2 is SITEND (reference sequence). The CDR3 extends over 15 amino acids. Trimming took 5 bases from V and 7 from J; bases not matched to a gene: 6. The DNA read from the CDR3 is TGTGCCAGCAGAAGACAGGGGGCGCCCAATTCGCCC. It translates to CASRRQGAPNSP. The full CDR3 protein reads CASRRQGAPNSPLYF.

At least ten counts were recorded for this clone. Mouse gene names and germline throughout. The read finishes 4 residues shy of the CDR3 end, and the germline J gene is used to complete it. V is TRBV17 and J is TRBJ2-5, with 11 bases that match TRBD2. The germline V gene encodes CDR1 MNHDT and CDR2 YYDKIL. This CDR3 spans 14 amino acids. The covered CDR3 bases are TGTGCTAGCGGGGACTGGGGGCGTGAAGAC. This encodes CASGDWGRED. The full CDR3 is CASGDWGREDTQYF.

This clone was recorded at least ten times. The genes are named according to mouse. Read coverage stops 4 residues before the CDR3 terminus; the germline J gene supplies the remainder. Other DNA sequences in the sample encode the same CDR3. The chain couples TRBV5 to TRBJ1-2; D is possibly TRBD1 (5 bases). Germline loops: CDR1 LGHNA, CDR2 YNLKQL (reference sequence). V was cut by 3 bases and J by 0 bases, with 5 bases left in between. This CDR3 spans 13 amino acids. The CDR3 protein is CASSQTANSDYTF. The DNA read from the CDR3 is TGTGCCAGCAGCCAGACAGCAAACTCC.

Concerning this clone: Gene names and germline match the mouse. The sequence runs out 4 residues before the end of the CDR3; the remainder is reconstructed from the germline J gene. The chain is built from TRBV13-2 and TRBJ2-5; 11 nucleotides match TRBD2. The CDR3 runs 17 residues. Germline V gene sequence: CDR1 NNHNN, CDR2 SYGAGS (reference sequence). J gave up 0 bases and V 1 base, and 4 bases lay outside the gene matches. The CDR3 DNA, read in part, is TGTGCCAGCGGTGATACGGGACTGGGGGTTAACCAAGAC. The encoded protein is CASGDTGLGVNQD. The complete CDR3 sequence is CASGDTGLGVNQDTQYF.

In its sample, this clone was seen a few times. Gene labels here are mouse ones. The CDR3 end falls 4 residues outside the read, so it is completed with the germline J gene. The gene calls are TRBV13-1 and TRBJ2-5, with TRBD2 matching 8 bases. V was pared by 3 bases and J by 0 bases, with 3 bases of the junction left unmatched. The CDR3 is made up of 15 amino acids. CDR1 NSHNY and CDR2 SYGAGN come from the germline V gene. This CDR3 is CASSVTGGNQDTQYF. The DNA read from the CDR3 is TGTGCCAGCAGTGTTACTGGGGGTAACCAAGAC.

Remarks on this clone: Gene names and germline match the mouse. The sequenced fragment ends 4 residues before the CDR3 boundary, so the rest is inferred from the germline J gene. Other DNA sequences in the sample encode the same CDR3. V gene TRBV13-1 combines with J gene TRBJ2-5; 7 bases line up with TRBD2. The V segment lost 3 bases and the J segment 0 bases; nucleotides outside the gene matches: 7. This CDR3 region has 16 residues. Germline CDR1 reads NSHNY; CDR2 reads SYGAGN. The CDR3 protein is CASSGGLGVNQDTQYF. CDR3 DNA (partial): TGTGCCAGCAGTGGCGGCCTGGGGGTTAACCAAGAC.

About this clone itself: The genes are named according to mouse. The read ends 4 residues early relative to the CDR3; the germline J gene fills the gap. Other DNA variants within this sample encode the same CDR3. This rearrangement joins TRBV13-2 to TRBJ2-5; no clear D gene. The ends were cut back, 0 bases at V and 3 bases at J, with 8 bases in the middle. The CDR3 has 14 residues. Germline-derived CDR1 and CDR2 are NNHNN and SYGAGS (reference sequence). The part of the CDR3 DNA that was read is TGTGCCAGCGGTGATGGGGGTGGGCAAGAC. As protein: CASGDGGGQD. The whole CDR3 is CASGDGGGQDTQYF.

In this sample, this clone turned up a few times. The gene symbols are mouse symbols. The missing CDR3 end, 4 residues past where the read stops, is filled in from the germline J gene. This same CDR3 is encoded by further DNA sequences in the sample. The chain uses TRBV31 and TRBJ2-5, with 7 bases matching TRBD2. Germline V CDR1 and CDR2: GKSSPN, SITVG. The CDR3 runs to 14 residues. The V segment lost 0 bases and the J segment 2 bases; nucleotides outside the gene matches: 2. CDR3 protein: CAWSLRGGQDTQYF. The CDR3 DNA, read in part, is TGTGCCTGGAGTCTACGGGGGGGCCAAGAC.

Comment on this clone: This sequence may be a read error, since a much larger clone differs from it by one base. The genes and germline here are from mouse. The sequenced fragment ends 4 residues before the CDR3 boundary, so the rest is inferred from the germline J gene. At the DNA level, this CDR3 is encoded by other sequences in the same sample as well. The chain employs TRBV13-3 and TRBJ1-1, with a possible D match to TRBD1 (6 bases). The CDR3 is 13 residues long. Germline V CDR1 and CDR2: NNHDY, SYVADS. V lost 2 bases and J 2 bases, leaving 7 bases between the germline ends. The CDR3 region is CASSDRGNTEVFF. CDR3 DNA, as far as it was read: TGTGCCAGCAGTGACAGGGGTAACACA.

The sample holds a few counts of this clone. Gene names and germline match the mouse. The CDR3 is cut off 4 residues early in the read; its end comes from the germline J gene. V is TRBV13-3 and J is TRBJ1-2; TRBD1 might be the D (6 bases). CDR1 is NNHDY, CDR2 SYVADS, per germline. This CDR3 contains 14 residues. Between the trimmed V and J ends, which lost 1 base and 3 bases, there was a span of 10 bases. CDR3 DNA, as far as it was read: TGTGCCAGCAGTGATCCCAGGGGAGACTCC. Amino acids: CASSDPRGDS. The entire CDR3 reads CASSDPRGDSDYTF.

Concerning this clone: The germline and genes are mouse ones. The read is 3 residues too short to cover the CDR3 end, so that end is filled in from the germline J gene. The chain uses TRBV19 and TRBJ1-6; 7 bases line up with TRBD1. TRBJ1-6 is reported as an ORF; its role is uncertain. CDR3 length: 12 amino acids. J was trimmed by 9 bases and V by 5 bases; bases with no gene match: 2. The germline V gene encodes CDR1 FNHDT and CDR2 SITEND (reference sequence). The CDR3: CASRDRVSPLYF. The part of the CDR3 DNA that was read is TGTGCCAGCAGAGACAGGGTTTCGCCC.

This clone was found many times. The gene names here belong to mouse. The read gets to within 4 residues of the CDR3 end, and the germline J gene fills in the rest. Other DNA sequences within the sample encode an identical CDR3. The gene calls are TRBV1 and TRBJ2-1, with TRBD2 matching over 8 bases. This CDR3 comprises 15 residues. In germline, CDR1 is NSQYPW, CDR2 LRSPGD (reference sequence). Trimming removed 2 bases from V and 1 base from J; junction bases left unmatched: 1. CDR3 sequence reads: CTCSASGGNYAEQFF. Partial CDR3 DNA: TGCACCTGCAGTGCATCTGGGGGGAACTATGCT. Drawing the rest from reference TRBV1 and TRBJ2-1, the complete variable domain is VTLLEQNPRWRLVPRGQAVNLRCILKNSQYPWMSWYQQDLQKQLQWLFTLRSPGDKEVKSLPGADYLATRVTDTELRLQVANMSQGRTLYCTCSASGGNYAEQFFGPGTRLTVL.

Remarks on this clone: Genes and germline come from the mouse. The CDR3 end is not reached by the read, which stops 4 residues before it; the germline J gene fills it in. This sequence joins TRBV19 and TRBJ2-3, with TRBD2 as a possible D gene (5 bases). CDR1 and CDR2 from the germline V gene are FNHDT and SITEND (reference sequence). V was trimmed by 1 base and J by 0 bases, leaving 9 bases between them. CDR3 size: 15 residues. The CDR3 sequence: CASSIIWASAETLYF. The part of the CDR3 DNA that was read is TGTGCCAGCAGTATAATCTGGGCTAGTGCAGAA.

This clone was found a few times. These gene names are mouse names. The CDR3 is cut off 4 residues early in the read; its end comes from the germline J gene. Other nucleotide sequences in the sample specify the same CDR3. This rearrangement joins TRBV5 to TRBJ2-5; 9 positions match TRBD1. Germline-derived CDR1 and CDR2 are LGHNA and YNLKQL (reference sequence). The CDR3 totals 13 residues. CDR3 sequence: CASSQTGGDTQYF. The CDR3 bases that were read are TGTGCCAGCAGCCAGACAGGGGGAGAC.

This clone occurred a few times. The gene symbols are mouse symbols. Read data end 4 residues before the CDR3 end; the end is taken from the germline J gene. This sequence joins TRBV13-3 and TRBJ2-3; 11 nucleotides agree with TRBD2. The CDR3 has 15 residues. The J segment lost 4 bases and the V segment lost 3 bases, leaving 4 bases of the junction unmatched. Germline CDR1 NNHDY, CDR2 SYVADS. CDR3 DNA (partial): TGTGCCAGCAGTGCTGGACTGGGGGGATCAGAA. Amino acid sequence: CASSAGLGGSE. The entire CDR3 sequence reads CASSAGLGGSETLYF.